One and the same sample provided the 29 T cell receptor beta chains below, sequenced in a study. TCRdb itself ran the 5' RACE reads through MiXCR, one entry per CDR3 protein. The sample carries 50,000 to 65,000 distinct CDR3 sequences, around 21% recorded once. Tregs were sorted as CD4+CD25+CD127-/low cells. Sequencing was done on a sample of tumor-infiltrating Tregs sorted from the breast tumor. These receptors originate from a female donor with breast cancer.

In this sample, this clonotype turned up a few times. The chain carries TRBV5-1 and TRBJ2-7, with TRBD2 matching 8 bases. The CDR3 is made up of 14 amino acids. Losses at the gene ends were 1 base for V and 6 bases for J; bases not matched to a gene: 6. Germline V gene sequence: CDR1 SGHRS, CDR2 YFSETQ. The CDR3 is CASSLKMAGGEQYF. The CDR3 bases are TGCGCCAGCAGCTTGAAAATGGCGGGAGGCGAGCAGTACTTC.

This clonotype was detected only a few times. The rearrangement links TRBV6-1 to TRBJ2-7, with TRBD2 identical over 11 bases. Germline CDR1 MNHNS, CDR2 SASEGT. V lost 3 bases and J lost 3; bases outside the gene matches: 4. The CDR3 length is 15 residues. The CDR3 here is CASSDGGTSGYEQYF. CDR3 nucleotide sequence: TGTGCCAGCAGTGATGGGGGGACTAGCGGCTACGAGCAGTACTTC.

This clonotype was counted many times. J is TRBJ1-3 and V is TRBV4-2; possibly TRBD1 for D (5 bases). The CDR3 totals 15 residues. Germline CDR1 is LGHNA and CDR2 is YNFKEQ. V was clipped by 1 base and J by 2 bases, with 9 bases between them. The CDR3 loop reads CASSQVKQAGNTIYF. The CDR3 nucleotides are TGTGCCAGCAGCCAAGTCAAACAGGCTGGAAACACCATATATTTT.

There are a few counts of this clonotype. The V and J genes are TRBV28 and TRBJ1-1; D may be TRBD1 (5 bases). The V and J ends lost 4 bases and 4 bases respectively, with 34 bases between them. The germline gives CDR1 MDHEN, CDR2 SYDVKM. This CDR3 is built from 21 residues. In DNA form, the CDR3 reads TGTGCCAGCAGTTCTCATCTTGGAGGTCCCGCGCTAATATTGGGGACCACTGAAGCTTTCTTT. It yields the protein CASSSHLGGPALILGTTEAFF.

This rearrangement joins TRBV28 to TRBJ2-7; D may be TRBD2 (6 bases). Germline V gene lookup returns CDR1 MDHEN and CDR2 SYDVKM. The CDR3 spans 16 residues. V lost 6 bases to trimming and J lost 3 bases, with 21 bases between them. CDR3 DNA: TGTGCCAGCAGCCCCTTGGGGACTTCCTCTTTCTACGAGCAGTACTTC. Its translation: CASSPLGTSSFYEQYF.

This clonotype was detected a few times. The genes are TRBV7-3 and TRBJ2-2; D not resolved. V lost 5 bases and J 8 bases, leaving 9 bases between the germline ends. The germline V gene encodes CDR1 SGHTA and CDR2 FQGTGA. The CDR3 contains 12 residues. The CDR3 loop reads CASSALMGELFF. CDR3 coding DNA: TGTGCCAGCAGCGCTTTGATGGGGGAGCTGTTTTTT.

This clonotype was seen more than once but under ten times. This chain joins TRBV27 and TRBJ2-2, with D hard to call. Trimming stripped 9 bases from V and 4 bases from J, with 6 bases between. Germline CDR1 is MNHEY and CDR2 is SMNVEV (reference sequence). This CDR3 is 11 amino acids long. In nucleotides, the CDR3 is TGTGCCAGAAAGTGCACCGGGGAGCTGTTTTTT. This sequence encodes CARKCTGELFF.

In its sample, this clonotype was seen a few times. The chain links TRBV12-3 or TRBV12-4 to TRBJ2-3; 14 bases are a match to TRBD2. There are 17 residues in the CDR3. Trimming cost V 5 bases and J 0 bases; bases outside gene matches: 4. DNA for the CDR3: TGTGCCAGCAGTCGTGGGACTAGCGGGGGAAGCACAGATACGCAGTATTTT. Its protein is CASSRGTSGGSTDTQYF.

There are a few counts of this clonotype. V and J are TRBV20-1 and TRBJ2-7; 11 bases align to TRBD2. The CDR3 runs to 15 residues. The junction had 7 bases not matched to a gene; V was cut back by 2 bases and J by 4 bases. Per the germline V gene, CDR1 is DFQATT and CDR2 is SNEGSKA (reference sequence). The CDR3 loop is CSARQTSGSRYEQYF. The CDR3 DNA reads TGCAGTGCTAGACAAACTAGCGGGAGTAGGTACGAGCAGTACTTC.

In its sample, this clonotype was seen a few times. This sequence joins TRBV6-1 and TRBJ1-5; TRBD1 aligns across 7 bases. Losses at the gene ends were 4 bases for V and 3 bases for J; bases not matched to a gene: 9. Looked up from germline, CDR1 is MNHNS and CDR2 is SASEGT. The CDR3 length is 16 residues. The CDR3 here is CASSATGFGYNQPQHF. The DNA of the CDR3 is TGTGCCAGCAGTGCGACAGGGTTCGGTTACAATCAGCCCCAGCATTTT.

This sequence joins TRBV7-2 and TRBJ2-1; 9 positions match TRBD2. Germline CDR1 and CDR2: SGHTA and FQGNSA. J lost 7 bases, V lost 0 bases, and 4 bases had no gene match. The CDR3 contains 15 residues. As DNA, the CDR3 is TGTGCCAGCAGCTTAGCCAGCGGGAGGATGAATGAGCAGTTCTTC. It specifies CASSLASGRMNEQFF.

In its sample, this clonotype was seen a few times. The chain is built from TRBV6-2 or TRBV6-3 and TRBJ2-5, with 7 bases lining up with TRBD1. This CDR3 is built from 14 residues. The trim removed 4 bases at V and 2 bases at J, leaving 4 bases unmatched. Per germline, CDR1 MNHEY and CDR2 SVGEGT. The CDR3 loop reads CASSSWTGQETQYF. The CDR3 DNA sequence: TGTGCCAGCAGTTCCTGGACAGGTCAAGAGACCCAGTACTTC.

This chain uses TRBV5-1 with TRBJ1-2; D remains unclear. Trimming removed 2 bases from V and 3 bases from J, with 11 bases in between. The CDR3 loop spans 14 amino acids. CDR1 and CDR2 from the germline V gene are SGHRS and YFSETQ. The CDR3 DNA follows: TGCGCCAGCAGCTTTGGGGAGGGCGACTATGGCTACACCTTC. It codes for CASSFGEGDYGYTF.

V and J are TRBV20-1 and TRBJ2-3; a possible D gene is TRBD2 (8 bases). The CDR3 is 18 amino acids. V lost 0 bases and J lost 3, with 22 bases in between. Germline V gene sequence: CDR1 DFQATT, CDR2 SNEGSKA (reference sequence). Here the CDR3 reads CSARDDQGGGRWTDTQYF. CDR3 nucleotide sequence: TGCAGTGCTAGAGATGATCAGGGGGGCGGGAGGTGGACAGATACGCAGTATTTT.

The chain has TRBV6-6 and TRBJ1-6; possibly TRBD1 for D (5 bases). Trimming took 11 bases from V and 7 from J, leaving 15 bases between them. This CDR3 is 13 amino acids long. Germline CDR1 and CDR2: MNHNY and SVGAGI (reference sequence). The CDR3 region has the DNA TGTGCCGGGACTGTGGGGACCAATTCACCCCTCCACTTT. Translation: CAGTVGTNSPLHF.

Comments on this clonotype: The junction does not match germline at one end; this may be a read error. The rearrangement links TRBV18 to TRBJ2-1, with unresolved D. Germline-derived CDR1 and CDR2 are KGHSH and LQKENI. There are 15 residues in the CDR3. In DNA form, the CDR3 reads TGTGCCAACTCAACCCTAGTAGCTTCCTACAATGAGCAGTTCTTC. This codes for CANSTLVASYNEQFF.

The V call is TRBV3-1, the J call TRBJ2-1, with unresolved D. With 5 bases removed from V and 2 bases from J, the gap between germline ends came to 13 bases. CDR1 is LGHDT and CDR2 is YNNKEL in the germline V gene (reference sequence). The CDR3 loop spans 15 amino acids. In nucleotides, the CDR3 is TGTGCCAGCAGCTCAACGGTCGCGGCCTACAATGAGCAGTTCTTC. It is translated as CASSSTVAAYNEQFF.

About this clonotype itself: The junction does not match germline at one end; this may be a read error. The CDR3 protein is CASSRTNGSHTHF. CDR3 bases: TGTGCCAGCAGCCGGACAAACGGTTCCCATACTCATTTT. J is TRBJ1-4 and V is TRBV3-1; TRBD1 might be the D (5 bases). Germline V gene lookup returns CDR1 LGHDT and CDR2 YNNKEL (reference sequence). The CDR3 spans 13 residues.

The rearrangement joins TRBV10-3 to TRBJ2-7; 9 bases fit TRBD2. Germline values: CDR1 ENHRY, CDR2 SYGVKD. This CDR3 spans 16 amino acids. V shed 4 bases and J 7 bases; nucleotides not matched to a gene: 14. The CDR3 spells CAISAPPAGGLKEQYF. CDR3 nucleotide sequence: TGTGCCATCAGTGCCCCCCCCGCGGGGGGGTTAAAAGAGCAGTACTTC.

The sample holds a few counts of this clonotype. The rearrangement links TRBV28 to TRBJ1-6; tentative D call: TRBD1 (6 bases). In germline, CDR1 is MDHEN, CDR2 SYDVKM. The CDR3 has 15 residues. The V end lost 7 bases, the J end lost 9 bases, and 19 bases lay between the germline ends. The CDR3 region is CASTPVHQGGSPLHF. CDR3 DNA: TGTGCCAGCACTCCTGTACATCAAGGGGGTTCACCCCTCCACTTT.

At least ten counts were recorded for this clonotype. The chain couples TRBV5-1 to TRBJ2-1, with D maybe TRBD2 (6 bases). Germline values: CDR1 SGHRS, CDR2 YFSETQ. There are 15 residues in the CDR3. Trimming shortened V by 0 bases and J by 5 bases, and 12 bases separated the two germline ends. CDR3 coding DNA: TGCGCCAGCAGCTTGGGACTAGTGGAAAACAATGAGCAGTTCTTC. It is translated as CASSLGLVENNEQFF.

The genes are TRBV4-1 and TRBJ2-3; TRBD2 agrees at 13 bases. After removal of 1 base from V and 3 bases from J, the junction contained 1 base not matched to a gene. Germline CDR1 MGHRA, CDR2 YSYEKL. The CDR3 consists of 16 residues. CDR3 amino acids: CASSQVGLAGTDTQYF. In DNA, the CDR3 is TGCGCCAGCAGCCAAGTGGGACTAGCGGGGACAGATACGCAGTATTTT.

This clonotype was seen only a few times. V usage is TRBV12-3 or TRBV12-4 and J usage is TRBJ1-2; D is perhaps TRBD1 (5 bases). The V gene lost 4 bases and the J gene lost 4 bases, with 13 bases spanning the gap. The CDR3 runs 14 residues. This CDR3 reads CASSSRDGIYGYTF. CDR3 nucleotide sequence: TGTGCCAGCAGTTCCCGGGACGGGATCTATGGCTACACCTTC.

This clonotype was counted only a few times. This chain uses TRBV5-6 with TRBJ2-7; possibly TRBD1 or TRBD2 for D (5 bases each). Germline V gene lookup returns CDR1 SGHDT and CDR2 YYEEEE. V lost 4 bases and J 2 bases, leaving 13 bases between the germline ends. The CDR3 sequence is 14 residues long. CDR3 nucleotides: TGTGCCAGCAGCCTCGGGACGCTTACCTACGAGCAGTACTTC. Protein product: CASSLGTLTYEQYF.

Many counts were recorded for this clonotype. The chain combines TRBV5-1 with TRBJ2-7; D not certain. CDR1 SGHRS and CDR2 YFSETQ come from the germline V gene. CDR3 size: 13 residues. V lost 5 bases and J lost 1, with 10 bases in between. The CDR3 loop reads CASREGMSYEQYF. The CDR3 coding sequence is TGCGCCAGCAGAGAAGGGATGTCCTACGAGCAGTACTTC.

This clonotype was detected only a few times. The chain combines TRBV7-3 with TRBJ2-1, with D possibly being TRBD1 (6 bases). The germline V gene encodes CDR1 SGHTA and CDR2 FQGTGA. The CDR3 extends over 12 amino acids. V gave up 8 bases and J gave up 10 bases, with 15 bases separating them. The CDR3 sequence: CASGGGGREQFF. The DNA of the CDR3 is TGTGCCAGCGGGGGTGGGGGCAGGGAGCAGTTCTTC.

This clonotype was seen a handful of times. CDR3 amino acids: CASEGTISGYTF. Here the CDR3 DNA reads TGTGCCAGCGAGGGGACAATAAGTGGCTACACCTTC. The chain carries TRBV6-6 and TRBJ1-2; possibly TRBD1 for D (6 bases). Trimming took off 8 bases at V and 7 bases at J, with 14 bases between the two ends. The length of the CDR3 is 12 residues. Germline CDR1 is MNHNY and CDR2 is SVGAGI (reference sequence).

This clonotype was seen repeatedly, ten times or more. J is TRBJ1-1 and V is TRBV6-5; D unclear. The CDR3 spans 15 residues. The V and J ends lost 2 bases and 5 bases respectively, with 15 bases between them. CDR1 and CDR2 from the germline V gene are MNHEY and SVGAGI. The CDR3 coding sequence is TGTGCCAGCAGTTACCCCCCAGGACGCAGGACTGAAGCTTTCTTT. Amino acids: CASSYPPGRRTEAFF.

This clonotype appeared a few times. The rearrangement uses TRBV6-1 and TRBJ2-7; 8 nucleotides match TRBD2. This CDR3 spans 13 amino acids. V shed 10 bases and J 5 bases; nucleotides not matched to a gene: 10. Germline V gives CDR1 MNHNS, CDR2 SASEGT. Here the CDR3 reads CAITEREPHEQYF. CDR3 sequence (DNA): TGTGCCATTACGGAGCGGGAGCCCCACGAGCAGTACTTC.